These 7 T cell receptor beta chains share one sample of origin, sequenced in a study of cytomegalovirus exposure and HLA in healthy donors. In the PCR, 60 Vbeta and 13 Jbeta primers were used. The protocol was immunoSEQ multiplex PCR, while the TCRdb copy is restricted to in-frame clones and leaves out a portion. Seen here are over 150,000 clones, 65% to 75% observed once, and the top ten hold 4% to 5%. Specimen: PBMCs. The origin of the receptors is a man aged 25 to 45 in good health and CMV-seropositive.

The CDR3 DNA follows: TGTGCCAGCAATTGGCGGGCCATCACAGATACGCAGTATTTT. Protein: CASNWRAITDTQYF. The J gene is TRBJ2-3, the V gene TRBV2; D perhaps matches TRBD2 (5 bases). Germline CDR1 is SNHLY and CDR2 is FYNNEI. The CDR3 is made up of 14 amino acids. With 7 bases removed from V and 2 bases from J, the gap between germline ends came to 13 bases.

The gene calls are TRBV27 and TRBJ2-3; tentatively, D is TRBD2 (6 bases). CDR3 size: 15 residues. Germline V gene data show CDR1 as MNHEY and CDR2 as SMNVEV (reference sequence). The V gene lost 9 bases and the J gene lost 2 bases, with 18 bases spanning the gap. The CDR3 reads CASGPREFSTDTQYF. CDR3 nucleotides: TGTGCCAGTGGGCCCCGGGAGTTTTCCACAGATACGCAGTATTTT.

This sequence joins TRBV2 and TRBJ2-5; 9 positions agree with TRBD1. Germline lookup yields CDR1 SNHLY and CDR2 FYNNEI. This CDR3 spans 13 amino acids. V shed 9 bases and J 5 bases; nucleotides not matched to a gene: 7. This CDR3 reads CASRQGVWETQYF. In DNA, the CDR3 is TGTGCCAGTCGACAGGGGGTATGGGAGACCCAGTACTTC.

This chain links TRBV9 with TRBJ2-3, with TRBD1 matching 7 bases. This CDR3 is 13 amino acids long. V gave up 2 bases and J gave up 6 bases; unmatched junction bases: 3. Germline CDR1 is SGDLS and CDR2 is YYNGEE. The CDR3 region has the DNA TGTGCCAGCAGCGTTGACAGGGTTGATACGCAGTATTTT. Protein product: CASSVDRVDTQYF.

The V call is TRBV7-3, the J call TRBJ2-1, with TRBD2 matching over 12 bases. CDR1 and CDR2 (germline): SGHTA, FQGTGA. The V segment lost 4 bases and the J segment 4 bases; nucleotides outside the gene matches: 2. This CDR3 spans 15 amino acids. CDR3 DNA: TGTGCCAGCAGCTGGACTAGCGGGGTATACAATGAGCAGTTCTTC. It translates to CASSWTSGVYNEQFF.

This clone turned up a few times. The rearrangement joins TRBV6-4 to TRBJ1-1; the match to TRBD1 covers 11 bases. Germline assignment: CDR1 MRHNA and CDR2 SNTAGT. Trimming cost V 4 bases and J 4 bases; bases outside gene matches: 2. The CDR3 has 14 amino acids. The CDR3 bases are TGTGCCAGCAGTGCCGGGACAGGGGGCACTGAAGCTTTCTTT. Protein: CASSAGTGGTEAFF.

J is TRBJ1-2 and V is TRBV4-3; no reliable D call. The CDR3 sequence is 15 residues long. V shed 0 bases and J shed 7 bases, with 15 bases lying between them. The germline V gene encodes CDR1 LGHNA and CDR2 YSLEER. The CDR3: CASSQDLTEDSGYTF. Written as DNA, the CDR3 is TGCGCCAGCAGCCAAGATCTAACCGAGGATAGTGGCTACACCTTC.